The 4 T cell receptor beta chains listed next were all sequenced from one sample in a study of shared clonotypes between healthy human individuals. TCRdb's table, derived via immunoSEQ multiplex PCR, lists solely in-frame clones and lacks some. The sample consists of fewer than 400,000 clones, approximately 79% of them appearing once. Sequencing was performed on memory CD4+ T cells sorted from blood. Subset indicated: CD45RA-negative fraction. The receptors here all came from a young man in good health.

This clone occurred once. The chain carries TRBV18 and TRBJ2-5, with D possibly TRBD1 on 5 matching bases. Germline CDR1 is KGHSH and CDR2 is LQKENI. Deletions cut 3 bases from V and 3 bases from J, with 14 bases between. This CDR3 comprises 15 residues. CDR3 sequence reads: CASSPPSQGKETQYF. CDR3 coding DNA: TGTGCCAGCTCACCTCCGTCCCAGGGTAAAGAGACCCAGTACTTC. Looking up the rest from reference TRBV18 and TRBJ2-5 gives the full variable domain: NAGVMQNPRHLVRRRGQEARLRCSPMKGHSHVYWYRQLPEEGLKFMVYLQKENIIDESGMPKERFSAEFPKEGPSILRIQQVVRGDSAAYFCASSPPSQGKETQYFGPGTRLLVL.

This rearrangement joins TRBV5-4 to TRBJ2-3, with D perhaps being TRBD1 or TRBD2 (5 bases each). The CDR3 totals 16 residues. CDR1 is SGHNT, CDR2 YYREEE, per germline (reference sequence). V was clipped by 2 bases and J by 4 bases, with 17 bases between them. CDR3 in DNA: TGTGCCAGCAGCTTCCTCCGGGGCGAGCACGCAGATACGCAGTATTTT. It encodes CASSFLRGEHADTQYF.

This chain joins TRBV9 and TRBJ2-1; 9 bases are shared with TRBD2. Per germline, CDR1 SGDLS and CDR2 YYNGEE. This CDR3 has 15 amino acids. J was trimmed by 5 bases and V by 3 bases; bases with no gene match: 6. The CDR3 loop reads CASSGRLAAHNEQFF. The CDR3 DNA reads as TGTGCCAGCAGCGGCCGACTAGCGGCTCACAATGAGCAGTTCTTC. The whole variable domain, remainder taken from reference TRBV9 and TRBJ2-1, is DSGVTQTPKHLITATGQRVTLRCSPRSGDLSVYWYQQSLDQGLQFLIQYYNGEERAKGNILERFSAQQFPDLHSELNLSSLELGDSALYFCASSGRLAAHNEQFFGPGTRLTVL.

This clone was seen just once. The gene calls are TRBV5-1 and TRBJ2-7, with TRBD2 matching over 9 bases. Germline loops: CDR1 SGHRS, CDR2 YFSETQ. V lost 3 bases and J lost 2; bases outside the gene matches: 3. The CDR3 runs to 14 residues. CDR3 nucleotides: TGCGCCAGCAGCTCGGGACTAGCTCCCTACGAGCAGTACTTC. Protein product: CASSSGLAPYEQYF.